Listed here are 27 T cell receptor beta chains from one sample, sequenced in a study of blood T cell repertoires in COVID-19. Assay: immunoSEQ multiplex PCR; the TCRdb copy retains only in-frame clones and omits some. The table has 90,000 to 100,000 clones, over 75% seen once. Material: peripheral blood. These receptors all come from a woman older than 75 with acute or convalescent COVID-19.

In DNA form, the CDR3 reads TGCAGCGCAAGTACAGGGGGCTACGAGCAGTACGTC. Translated, it gives CSASTGGYEQYV. The chain has TRBV29-1 and TRBJ2-7, with 8 bases identical to TRBD1. Germline V gene data show CDR1 as SQVTM and CDR2 as ANQGSEA. J lost 3 bases, V lost 7 bases, and 5 bases had no gene match. This CDR3 is 12 amino acids long.

The chain combines TRBV7-2 with TRBJ2-6, with TRBD1 matching over 8 bases. The CDR3 spans 17 residues. Trimming took 3 bases from V and 0 from J; bases not matched to a gene: 4. Germline loops: CDR1 SGHTA, CDR2 FQGNSA. CDR3 bases: TGTGCCAGCAGCTTGCGGACAGGGAGCTCTGGGGCCAACGTCCTGACTTTC. Residues: CASSLRTGSSGANVLTF.

In this sample, this clone turned up once. The chain recombines TRBV19 with TRBJ1-2; TRBD1 matches 8 bases. CDR1 is LNHDA, CDR2 SQIVND, per germline (reference sequence). The length of the CDR3 is 15 residues. The V segment lost 8 bases and the J segment 2 bases; nucleotides outside the gene matches: 10. In DNA form, the CDR3 reads TGTGCCAGTGGTACAGGGGGATTGGTCAACTATGGCTACACCTTC. Translated, it gives CASGTGGLVNYGYTF.

This chain connects TRBV25-1 to TRBJ1-1; no reliable D call. Germline loops: CDR1 MGHDK, CDR2 SYGVNS. V was cut by 0 bases and J by 8 bases, with 7 bases left in between. CDR3 length: 12 amino acids. CDR3 in DNA: TGTGCCAGCAGTGAATATTACAGCGAAGCTTTCTTT. Its protein is CASSEYYSEAFF. The full variable domain, rest sourced from reference TRBV25-1 and TRBJ1-1, is EADIYQTPRYLVIGTGKKITLECSQTMGHDKMYWYQQDPGMELHLIHYSYGVNSTEKGDLSSESTVSRIRTEHFPLTLESARPSHTSQYLCASSEYYSEAFFGQGTRLTVV.

The rearrangement joins TRBV30 to TRBJ1-1; perhaps TRBD1 as D (6 bases). The germline CDR1 and CDR2 sequences are GTSNPN and SVGIG (reference sequence). V lost 3 bases, J lost 4 bases, and 9 bases lay in between. The CDR3 is made up of 12 amino acids. The CDR3 DNA is TGTGCCTGGAGAACAGGGTTCACTGAAGCTTTCTTT. Translation gives CAWRTGFTEAFF.

The rearrangement joins TRBV7-2 to TRBJ1-3; D is perhaps TRBD1 (6 bases). Trimming shortened V by 4 bases and J by 4 bases, and 11 bases separated the two germline ends. Germline V gives CDR1 SGHTA, CDR2 FQGNSA. The length of the CDR3 is 14 residues. The CDR3 DNA reads as TGTGCCAGCAGCTCAGGGGCGAGAGGAAACACCATATATTTT. Translated: CASSSGARGNTIYF. Drawing the rest from reference TRBV7-2 and TRBJ1-3, the complete variable domain is GAGVSQSPSNKVTEKGKDVELRCDPISGHTALYWYRQSLGQGLEFLIYFQGNSAPDKSGLPSDRFSAERTGGSVSTLTIQRTQQEDSAVYLCASSSGARGNTIYFGEGSWLTVV.

CDR3 amino acids: CASWGQGLTYGYTF. In nucleotides, the CDR3 is TGTGCCAGCTGGGGGCAGGGGTTGACCTATGGCTACACCTTC. The chain combines TRBV27 with TRBJ1-2, with D possibly being TRBD1 (6 bases). Per germline, CDR1 MNHEY and CDR2 SMNVEV (reference sequence). The CDR3 contains 14 residues. V shed 8 bases and J shed 4 bases, with 17 bases lying between them.

The V gene is TRBV3-1 (or the pseudogene TRBV3-2), the J gene TRBJ1-4; D not certain. Germline V gene lookup returns CDR1 LGHDT and CDR2 YNNKEL (reference sequence). This CDR3 has 15 residues. With 3 bases removed from V and 7 bases from J, the gap between germline ends came to 15 bases. The CDR3 is CASSQATGKTEKLFF. CDR3 nucleotides: TGTGCCAGCAGCCAGGCTACCGGGAAAACTGAAAAACTGTTTTTT.

The chain couples TRBV5-4 to TRBJ1-1; a weak D match, TRBD1 (6 bases). CDR1 SGHNT and CDR2 YYREEE come from the germline V gene (reference sequence). The CDR3 sequence is 14 residues long. Trimming took off 4 bases at V and 5 bases at J, with 15 bases between the two ends. The CDR3 spells CASSLTQGKTEAFF. CDR3 bases: TGTGCCAGCAGCCTGACACAGGGTAAGACTGAAGCTTTCTTT.

For this clone: At the DNA level, this CDR3 is encoded by other sequences in the same sample as well. The genes are TRBV9 and TRBJ2-1; 8 bases are a match to TRBD1. The CDR3 runs to 15 residues. The V gene's germline CDR1 is SGDLS and CDR2 YYNGEE. J was trimmed by 3 bases and V by 0 bases; bases with no gene match: 2. The CDR3 loop reads CASSVGQGLYNEQFF. The CDR3 bases are TGTGCCAGCAGCGTAGGACAGGGGCTCTACAATGAGCAGTTCTTC. The variable domain in full, with the rest retrieved from reference TRBV9 and TRBJ2-1, is DSGVTQTPKHLITATGQRVTLRCSPRSGDLSVYWYQQSLDQGLQFLIQYYNGEERAKGNILERFSAQQFPDLHSELNLSSLELGDSALYFCASSVGQGLYNEQFFGPGTRLTVL.

The V and J genes are TRBV27 and TRBJ1-4; D may be TRBD1 (5 bases). The length of the CDR3 is 17 residues. CDR1 is MNHEY, CDR2 SMNVEV, per germline (reference sequence). The V end was cut by 3 bases, the J end by 7 bases, with 21 bases between. CDR3 DNA: TGTGCCAGCAGTTTGGTCACGGGGGTCAAGGGTGGTGAAAAACTGTTTTTT. Translating it yields CASSLVTGVKGGEKLFF. The complete variable domain, with remaining parts taken from reference TRBV27 and TRBJ1-4, reads EAQVTQNPRYLITVTGKKLTVTCSQNMNHEYMSWYRQDPGLGLRQIYYSMNVEVTDKGDVPEGYKVSRKEKRNFPLILESPSPNQTSLYFCASSLVTGVKGGEKLFFGSGTQLSVL.

The chain combines TRBV10-3 with TRBJ2-7, with 9 nucleotides matching TRBD1. Germline V CDR1 and CDR2: ENHRY, SYGVKD. This CDR3 contains 20 residues. V lost 0 bases, J lost 0 bases, and 15 bases stayed unmatched. CDR3 loop: CAISESGAGQGQKFSYEQYF. Here the CDR3 DNA reads TGTGCCATCAGTGAGTCGGGGGCGGGACAGGGCCAAAAATTCTCCTACGAGCAGTACTTC.

The chain is built from TRBV2 and TRBJ1-3; unclear D gene. The CDR3 has 13 amino acids. Germline CDR1 reads SNHLY; CDR2 reads FYNNEI. Trimming removed 6 bases at V and 7 bases at J, with 13 bases between. The CDR3 DNA reads as TGTGCCAGCAGCGCAGACAAACGTAACACCATATATTTT. This gives the protein CASSADKRNTIYF.

The chain uses TRBV9 and TRBJ1-2, with D unclear. This CDR3 has 15 residues. V was pared by 0 bases and J by 4 bases, with 13 bases between. Germline CDR1 and CDR2: SGDLS and YYNGEE. CDR3 sequence reads: CASSVGYIQSYGYTF. DNA of the CDR3: TGTGCCAGCAGCGTAGGGTATATACAGAGCTATGGCTACACCTTC.

This sequence joins TRBV24-1 and TRBJ2-3; 11 bases match TRBD1. V shed 4 bases, J shed 4 bases, and the junction held 9 bases outside the gene matches. Germline V gene lookup returns CDR1 KGHDR and CDR2 SFDVKD. CDR3 length: 17 amino acids. Written as DNA, the CDR3 is TGTGCCACCAGTGACCCGGTACCGGGACAGGGGGCAGATACGCAGTATTTT. Translating it yields CATSDPVPGQGADTQYF.

This clone was counted a few times. This chain connects TRBV7-2 to TRBJ2-5, with 8 nucleotides matching TRBD1. This CDR3 has 14 amino acids. CDR1 is SGHTA, CDR2 FQGNSA, per germline. J was trimmed by 5 bases and V by 5 bases; bases with no gene match: 7. CDR3 amino acids: CASSPGTGLETQYF. CDR3 DNA: TGTGCCAGCAGCCCCGGGACAGGTTTGGAGACCCAGTACTTC.

The chain has TRBV12-3 or TRBV12-4 and TRBJ1-5; D gene unclear. CDR3 length equals 13 residues. Trimming pared 3 bases from V and 4 bases from J, leaving 7 bases between. The CDR3 protein is CASSLLANQPQHF. The CDR3 region has the DNA TGTGCCAGCAGTTTGTTGGCAAATCAGCCCCAGCATTTT.

The rearrangement uses TRBV5-6 and TRBJ1-3; D is unclear. The V gene's germline CDR1 is SGHDT and CDR2 YYEEEE. The CDR3 extends over 15 amino acids. V was trimmed by 4 bases and J by 0 bases, leaving 11 bases between them. The CDR3 here is CASSNPTSSGNTIYF. CDR3 sequence (DNA): TGTGCCAGCAGCAATCCAACGAGCTCTGGAAACACCATATATTTT.

This chain joins TRBV6-5 and TRBJ1-1; D is unresolved. The CDR3 runs to 13 residues. Germline values: CDR1 MNHEY, CDR2 SVGAGI. Trimming left V 6 bases short and J 1 base short, with 9 bases between. The CDR3 protein is CASRPYRNTEAFF. CDR3 bases: TGTGCCAGCAGACCGTACAGGAACACTGAAGCTTTCTTT.

The gene calls are TRBV6-5 and TRBJ1-5; D may be TRBD1 (5 bases). The germline V and J ends were trimmed by 4 bases and 7 bases, with 11 bases remaining between them. Germline V gene lookup returns CDR1 MNHEY and CDR2 SVGAGI. This CDR3 has 13 residues. The CDR3 nucleotides read TGTGCCAGCAGTTTTAGGGGTGAGCAGCCCCAGCATTTT. The encoded protein is CASSFRGEQPQHF.

The rearrangement uses TRBV5-1 and TRBJ1-1, with D perhaps matching TRBD1 (5 bases). The germline V gene has CDR1 SGHRS and CDR2 YFSETQ. CDR3 length: 15 amino acids. The V end lost 0 bases, the J end lost 5 bases, and 14 bases lay between the germline ends. CDR3 in DNA: TGCGCCAGCAGCTTGGCAGGGCCGACCGGGACTGAAGCTTTCTTT. It encodes CASSLAGPTGTEAFF.

The chain joins TRBV4-1 to TRBJ1-6; 7 bases map to TRBD1. The CDR3 is 18 residues long. Germline V lookup: CDR1 MGHRA, CDR2 YSYEKL. Unmatched junction bases numbered 9, after V lost 4 bases and J lost 0 bases. The CDR3 here is CASSRQGQSSSYNSPLHF. CDR3 DNA: TGCGCCAGCAGCCGACAGGGACAGTCCAGCTCCTATAATTCACCCCTCCACTTT.

This clone was seen just once. The V and J genes are TRBV11-2 and TRBJ1-5; TRBD1 might be the D (6 bases). The germline V gene has CDR1 SGHAT and CDR2 FQNNGV. The length of the CDR3 is 14 residues. Between the trimmed V and J ends, which lost 5 bases and 3 bases, there was a span of 11 bases. In DNA form, the CDR3 reads TGTGCCAGCAGCCCTACAGGGTACAATCAGCCCCAGCATTTT. This sequence encodes CASSPTGYNQPQHF.

This chain joins TRBV2 and TRBJ1-2; 8 nucleotides line up with TRBD1. Germline-derived CDR1 and CDR2 are SNHLY and FYNNEI. V shed 4 bases and J 10 bases; nucleotides not matched to a gene: 8. The CDR3 loop spans 13 amino acids. The CDR3 sequence is CASSGTGQPVYTF. The CDR3 coding sequence is TGTGCCAGCAGTGGGACAGGGCAACCGGTCTACACCTTC.

This chain joins TRBV18 and TRBJ2-2, with TRBD1 as a possible D gene (6 bases). The CDR3 has 16 residues. Germline V CDR1 and CDR2: KGHSH, LQKENI. The V end lost 0 bases, the J end lost 4 bases, and 12 bases lay between the germline ends. DNA of the CDR3: TGTGCCAGCTCACCACCGCATACAGGGTCCACCGGGGAGCTGTTTTTT. Translating it yields CASSPPHTGSTGELFF.

V usage is TRBV6-2 or TRBV6-3 and J usage is TRBJ2-1; 7 bases fit TRBD1. CDR1 MNHEY and CDR2 SVGEGT come from the germline V gene. Germline trimming cut 6 bases from V and 2 bases from J; bases unmatched to any gene: 7. This CDR3 has 15 amino acids. The CDR3 coding sequence is TGTGCCAGCAGCCCTGACAGGGTGGCCTACAATGAGCAGTTCTTC. This sequence encodes CASSPDRVAYNEQFF.

The J gene is TRBJ2-6, the V gene TRBV6-6; the D gene is possibly TRBD2 (5 bases). CDR3 length: 20 residues. Between the trimmed V and J ends, which lost 5 bases and 0 bases, there was a span of 23 bases. Germline V gene data show CDR1 as MNHNY and CDR2 as SVGAGI (reference sequence). The CDR3 coding sequence is TGTGCCAGCAGTCGGACGACGACTATTTCGTCACTCTCTGGGGCCAACGTCCTGACTTTC. The encoded protein is CASSRTTTISSLSGANVLTF.